One sample yielded the 16 T cell receptor beta chains listed below, sequenced in a study of cytomegalovirus exposure and HLA in healthy donors. The PCR made use of 60 Vbeta and 13 Jbeta primers. Profiled with immunoSEQ multiplex PCR; TCRdb holds only in-frame clones, not every one. Among approximately 170,000 clones listed, almost 80% were seen once. The sequencing sample was made of PBMCs. These receptors all stem from a man between 18 and 29 years old in good health and CMV-seropositive.

This chain joins TRBV6-1 and TRBJ2-3; no firm D call. There are 14 residues in the CDR3. V lost 6 bases to trimming and J lost 4 bases, with 14 bases between them. Germline values: CDR1 MNHNS, CDR2 SASEGT. CDR3 region: CASRHGSEADTQYF. The CDR3 DNA follows: TGTGCCAGCAGGCATGGTTCAGAAGCAGATACGCAGTATTTT.

V and J are TRBV6-5 and TRBJ2-2; D perhaps matches TRBD2 (6 bases). CDR1 and CDR2 (germline): MNHEY, SVGAGI. Trimming took off 4 bases at V and 4 bases at J, with 7 bases between the two ends. The CDR3 covers 13 residues. Written as DNA, the CDR3 is TGTGCCAGCAGTTTGGGGGGCACCGGGGAGCTGTTTTTT. Residues: CASSLGGTGELFF.

The gene calls are TRBV10-3 and TRBJ2-5, with 7 nucleotides matching TRBD1. CDR1 and CDR2 (germline): ENHRY, SYGVKD. The length of the CDR3 is 21 residues. V was pared by 6 bases and J by 1 base, with 26 bases of the junction left unmatched. The CDR3 here is CAISARDSKGLLGGRQETQYF. The CDR3 nucleotides read TGTGCCATCAGCGCCCGGGACAGCAAGGGCCTATTAGGAGGACGCCAAGAGACCCAGTACTTC.

The chain links TRBV28 to TRBJ2-7; TRBD2 matches at 10 bases. Trimming took 3 bases from V and 0 from J; bases not matched to a gene: 2. The V gene's germline CDR1 is MDHEN and CDR2 SYDVKM. This CDR3 spans 15 amino acids. CDR3 coding DNA: TGTGCCAGCAGTTTTGCTAGCGGGAGCTCCTACGAGCAGTACTTC. Protein sequence: CASSFASGSSYEQYF.

In regard to this clone: At one of its ends the junction is not consistent with the germline gene, which may arise from a read error. The V gene is TRBV10-1, the J gene TRBJ1-1; 7 bases match TRBD1. The germline V gene encodes CDR1 WNHNN and CDR2 SYGVQD (reference sequence). The CDR3 consists of 17 residues. The CDR3 nucleotides are TGCGCCAGCAGGGGACGGAAGGGACAGCGCATGAACATTGAAGCTTTCTTT. Translating gives CASRGRKGQRMNIEAFF.

The V and J genes are TRBV10-1 and TRBJ1-1, with TRBD1 matching over 8 bases. The CDR3 extends over 12 amino acids. Germline V gene sequence: CDR1 WNHNN, CDR2 SYGVQD (reference sequence). The ends lost 7 bases at V and 9 bases at J; junction bases unmatched: 7. The CDR3 region is CASTGGQGQAFF. DNA for the CDR3: TGCGCCAGCACCGGAGGACAGGGTCAAGCTTTCTTT.

The genes are TRBV7-6 and TRBJ2-7; the D gene is possibly TRBD2 (5 bases). The CDR3 is 16 amino acids. V was shortened by 1 base and J by 4 bases, with 17 bases between the two germline ends. Looked up from germline, CDR1 is SGHVS and CDR2 is FNYEAQ. The CDR3 region has the DNA TGTGCCAGCAGCTTAGAAATTCGGGGAATCGGGTACGAGCAGTACTTC. Protein sequence: CASSLEIRGIGYEQYF. Full variable domain (rest looked up from reference TRBV7-6 and TRBJ2-7): GAGVSQSPRYKVTKRGQDVALRCDPISGHVSLYWYRQALGQGPEFLTYFNYEAQQDKSGLPNDRFSAERPEGSISTLTIQRTEQRDSAMYRCASSLEIRGIGYEQYFGPGTRLTVT.

This clone was observed a handful of times. This chain joins TRBV6-6 and TRBJ1-5, with D tentatively TRBD1 (6 bases). The V gene lost 5 bases and the J gene lost 4 bases, with 15 bases spanning the gap. Germline CDR1 MNHNY, CDR2 SVGAGI (reference sequence). The CDR3 spans 15 residues. CDR3 residues: CASSPTGSLNQPQHF. The DNA for the CDR3 is TGTGCCAGCAGTCCCACAGGGAGCCTAAATCAGCCCCAGCATTTT.

The V call is TRBV27, the J call TRBJ2-7, with a possible D match to TRBD2 (5 bases). The CDR3 covers 17 residues. The germline V and J ends were trimmed by 5 bases and 0 bases, with 20 bases remaining between them. CDR1 is MNHEY, CDR2 SMNVEV, per germline (reference sequence). For the CDR3, the DNA is TGTGCCAGCAGTCCCCCGAGGCGGGTAGGGAGCTCCTACGAGCAGTACTTC. Amino acids: CASSPPRRVGSSYEQYF.

The chain uses TRBV16 and TRBJ2-3; 7 nucleotides line up with TRBD1. Looked up from germline, CDR1 is KGHSY and CDR2 is FQNENV. Trimming took 3 bases from V and 1 from J; bases not matched to a gene: 4. CDR3 length: 15 residues. In DNA form, the CDR3 reads TGTGCCAGCAGCCAGACAGGGCGCGGCACAGATACGCAGTATTTT. It specifies CASSQTGRGTDTQYF.

This rearrangement joins TRBV4-1 to TRBJ1-1, with D tentatively TRBD1 (6 bases). V was trimmed by 1 base and J by 0 bases, leaving 12 bases between them. CDR1 is MGHRA, CDR2 YSYEKL, per germline. The CDR3 consists of 16 residues. CDR3 sequence reads: CASSQVIQGMNTEAFF. CDR3 sequence (DNA): TGCGCCAGCAGCCAAGTTATACAGGGCATGAACACTGAAGCTTTCTTT.

With regard to this clone: Without the conserved terminal phenylalanine or tryptophan, this CDR3 likely stems from a read error. V gene TRBV19 combines with J gene TRBJ1-6, with a weak D call TRBD1 (6 bases). Trimming stripped 4 bases from V and 0 bases from J, with 16 bases between. The germline gives CDR1 LNHDA, CDR2 SQIVND (reference sequence). The length of the CDR3 is 18 residues. CDR3 DNA: TGTGCCAGTAGTAAGGGGGGCGGGGGAAGCTCCTATAATTCACCCCTCCACCTT. This translates into CASSKGGGGSSYNSPLHL.

This sequence joins TRBV7-7 and TRBJ2-5, with 8 bases identical to TRBD2. This CDR3 has 16 amino acids. CDR1 and CDR2 (germline): SSHAT, FNYEAQ (reference sequence). V dropped 0 bases and J dropped 5; count of bases not matched to a gene: 8. CDR3 loop: CASSLATSGGGETQYF. The CDR3 coding sequence is TGTGCCAGCAGCTTAGCTACTAGTGGCGGGGGGGAGACCCAGTACTTC.

Here the CDR3 reads CASSQGGSGGYNEQFF. CDR3 in DNA: TGCGCCAGCAGCCAAGGGGGTAGCGGGGGGTACAATGAGCAGTTCTTC. The chain uses TRBV4-3 and TRBJ2-1; 10 nucleotides align to TRBD2. The CDR3 loop spans 16 amino acids. J lost 4 bases, V lost 1 base, and 4 bases had no gene match. Germline values: CDR1 LGHNA, CDR2 YSLEER.

Only one count was recorded for this clone. V and J are TRBV10-3 and TRBJ1-2; perhaps TRBD1 as D (6 bases). V lost 10 bases and J 5 bases, leaving 11 bases between the germline ends. The CDR3 runs 11 residues. Germline V gene lookup returns CDR1 ENHRY and CDR2 SYGVKD. This CDR3 is CATRDIYGYTF. Here the CDR3 DNA reads TGTGCCACCCGGGACATATATGGCTACACCTTC.

This chain uses TRBV7-9 with TRBJ1-1, with D unresolved. V dropped 1 base and J dropped 1 base, with 7 bases sitting between them. The CDR3 consists of 14 residues. The V gene's germline CDR1 is SEHNR and CDR2 FQNEAQ (reference sequence). CDR3 coding DNA: TGTGCCAGCAGCTTAGTAGGAGGGAACACTGAAGCTTTCTTT. Translated: CASSLVGGNTEAFF.